These 3 T cell receptor beta chains originate from one sample sequenced in a study of blood T cell repertoires in COVID-19. Profiled with immunoSEQ multiplex PCR; TCRdb holds only in-frame clones, not every one. The repertoire holds nearly 110,000 clones, with 88% as singletons. The sample taken for sequencing was peripheral blood. The receptors here all came from a man aged 50 to 59 with active or convalescent COVID-19.

The J gene is TRBJ2-7, the V gene TRBV5-8, with unresolved D. Germline V gene data show CDR1 as SGHTS and CDR2 as YDEGEE. V was cut by 4 bases and J by 6 bases, with 14 bases left in between. CDR3 size: 13 residues. CDR3 sequence reads: CASSLQRISEQYF. CDR3 bases: TGTGCCAGCAGCCTACAGAGAATATCCGAGCAGTACTTC. The whole variable domain, remainder taken from reference TRBV5-8 and TRBJ2-7, is EAGVTQSPTHLIKTRGQQATLRCSPISGHTSVYWYQQALGLGLQFLLWYDEGEERNRGNFPPRFSGRQFPNYSSELNVNALELEDSALYLCASSLQRISEQYFGPGTRLTVT.

CDR3 loop: CASSLVAVSSYNEQFF. The CDR3 coding sequence is TGTGCCAGCAGCTTAGTGGCGGTGAGCTCCTACAATGAGCAGTTCTTC. The rearrangement joins TRBV11-3 to TRBJ2-1; D uncertain. Trimming pared 1 base from V and 0 bases from J, leaving 10 bases between. The CDR3 is made up of 16 amino acids. CDR1 SGHNT and CDR2 YENEEA come from the germline V gene.

The chain employs TRBV5-1 and TRBJ1-6; no reliable D call. Germline-derived CDR1 and CDR2 are SGHRS and YFSETQ. The CDR3 runs 14 residues. Trimming left V 5 bases short and J 0 bases short, with 6 bases between. The CDR3 DNA is TGCGCCAGCAGTCCGAGCTCCTATAATTCACCCCTCCACTTT. Amino acids: CASSPSSYNSPLHF. Full variable domain (outside the CDR3, taken from reference TRBV5-1 and TRBJ1-6): KAGVTQTPRYLIKTRGQQVTLSCSPISGHRSVSWYQQTPGQGLQFLFEYFSETQRNKGNFPGRFSGRQFSNSRSEMNVSTLELGDSALYLCASSPSSYNSPLHFGNGTRLTVT.